This T cell receptor beta chain was sequenced in a study of cytomegalovirus exposure and HLA in healthy donors. Assay used: immunoSEQ multiplex PCR; TCRdb lists only in-frame clones, some missing. The data hold some 320,000 clones, with around 87% observed a single time. Germline CDR1 reads GTSNPN; CDR2 reads SVGIG (reference sequence). The CDR3 consists of 13 residues. V dropped 2 bases and J dropped 6 bases, with 11 bases sitting between them. This chain links TRBV30 with TRBJ2-1; D ambiguous. This sequence originates from a woman aged 25 to 45 in good health and CMV-seropositive. Sequencing input: PBMCs. The CDR3 loop reads CAWSRDIGNEQFF. The CDR3 region has the DNA TGTGCCTGGAGTAGAGACATCGGCAATGAGCAGTTCTTC.